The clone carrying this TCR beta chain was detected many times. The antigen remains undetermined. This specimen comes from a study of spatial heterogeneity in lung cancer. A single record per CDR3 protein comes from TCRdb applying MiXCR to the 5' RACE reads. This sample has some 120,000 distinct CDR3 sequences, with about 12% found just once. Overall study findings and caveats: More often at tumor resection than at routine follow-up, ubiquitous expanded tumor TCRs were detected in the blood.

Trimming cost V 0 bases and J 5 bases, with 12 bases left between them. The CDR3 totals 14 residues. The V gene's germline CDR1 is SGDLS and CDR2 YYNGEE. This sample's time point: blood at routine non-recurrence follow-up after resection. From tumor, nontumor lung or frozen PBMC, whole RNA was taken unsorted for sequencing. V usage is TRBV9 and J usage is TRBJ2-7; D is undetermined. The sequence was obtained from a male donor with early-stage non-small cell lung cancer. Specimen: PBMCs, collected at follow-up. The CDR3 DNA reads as TGTGCCAGCAGCGTAGGGCCATTGATAAACGAGCAGTACTTC. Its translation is CASSVGPLINEQYF.